This TCR beta chain was documented in a study of lymphopenia after photon versus proton radiotherapy. Study results and caveats: Photon-treated patients lost naive T cells and TCR diversity; proton-treated stayed stable. After lymphocyte nadir, photon-treated repertoires showed oligoclonal expansion, especially CD8+ Temra.

This CDR3 has 13 residues. Germline CDR1 reads SQVTM; CDR2 reads ANQGSEA. With 7 bases removed from V and 4 bases from J, the gap between germline ends came to 14 bases. Sequenced by immunoSEQ multiplex PCR; TCRdb stores in-frame clones only, minus some. The sample carries roughly 57,000 clones, around 82% recorded once. On this clone: Its antigen is currently unknown. The same CDR3 arises from other DNA sequences in this sample as well.

This sequence was found in a man aged 50 to 59 with gastric cancer. V is TRBV29-1 and J is TRBJ2-1, with a possible D match to TRBD2 (5 bases). The sequenced sample was peripheral blood, obtained from a patient treated with photon-based radiotherapy. The CDR3 nucleotides are TGCAGCGAACAGACGGGGATTTACAATGAGCAGTTCTTC. Its translation is CSEQTGIYNEQFF.